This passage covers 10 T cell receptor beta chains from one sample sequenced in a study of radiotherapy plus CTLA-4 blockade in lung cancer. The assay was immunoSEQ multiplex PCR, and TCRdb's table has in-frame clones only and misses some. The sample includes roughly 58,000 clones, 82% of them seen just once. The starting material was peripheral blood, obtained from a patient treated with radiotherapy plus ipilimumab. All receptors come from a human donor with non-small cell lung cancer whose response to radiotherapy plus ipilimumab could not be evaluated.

The CDR3 loop reads CATSGPTGGTIYF. The CDR3 nucleotides are TGTGCCACCAGCGGACCCACAGGCGGCACCATATATTTT. This rearrangement joins TRBV15 to TRBJ1-3; D may be TRBD1 (5 bases). Per the germline V gene, CDR1 is LNHNV and CDR2 is YYDKDF (reference sequence). CDR3 length: 13 residues. V shed 5 bases and J shed 9 bases, with 14 bases lying between them. Based on the CDR3 plus reference TRBV15 and TRBJ1-3, the full variable domain is DAMVIQNPRYQVTQFGKPVTLSCSQTLNHNVMYWYQQKSSQAPKLLFHYYDKDFNNEADTPDNFQSRRPNTSFCFLDIRSPGLGDTAMYLCATSGPTGGTIYFGEGSWLTVV.

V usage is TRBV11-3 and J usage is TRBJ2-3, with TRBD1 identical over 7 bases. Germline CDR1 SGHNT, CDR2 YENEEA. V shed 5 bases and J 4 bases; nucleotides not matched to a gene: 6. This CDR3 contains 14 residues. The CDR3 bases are TGTGCCAGCAGCGAAGACAGGGCTTCAGATACGCAGTATTTT. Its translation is CASSEDRASDTQYF.

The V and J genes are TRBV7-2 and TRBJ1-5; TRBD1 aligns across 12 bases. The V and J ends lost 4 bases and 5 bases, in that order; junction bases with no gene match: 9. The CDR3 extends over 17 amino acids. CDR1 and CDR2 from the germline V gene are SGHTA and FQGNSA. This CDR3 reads CASSSRGGTGGDQPQHF. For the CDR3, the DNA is TGTGCCAGCAGCTCTAGGGGGGGGACAGGGGGCGATCAGCCCCAGCATTTT.

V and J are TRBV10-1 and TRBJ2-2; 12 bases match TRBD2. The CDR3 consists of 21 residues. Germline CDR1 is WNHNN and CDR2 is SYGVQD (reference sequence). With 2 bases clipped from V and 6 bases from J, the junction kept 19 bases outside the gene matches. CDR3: CASSEPPRTSGESRGPGELFF. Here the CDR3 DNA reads TGCGCCAGCAGTGAGCCCCCTCGGACTAGCGGGGAAAGTAGGGGTCCCGGGGAGCTGTTTTTT.

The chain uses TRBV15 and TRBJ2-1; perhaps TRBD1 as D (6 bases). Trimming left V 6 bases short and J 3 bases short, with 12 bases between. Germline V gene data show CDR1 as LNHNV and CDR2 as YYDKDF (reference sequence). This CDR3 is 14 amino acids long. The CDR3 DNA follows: TGTGCCACCAGTCACCGGGACAACTACAATGAGCAGTTCTTC. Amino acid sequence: CATSHRDNYNEQFF.

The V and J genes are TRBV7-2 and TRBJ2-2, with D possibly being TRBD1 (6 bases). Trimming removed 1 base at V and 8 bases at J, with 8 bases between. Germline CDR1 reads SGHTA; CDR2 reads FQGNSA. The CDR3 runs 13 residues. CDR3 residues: CASSLVTGGELFF. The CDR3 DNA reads TGTGCCAGCAGCTTAGTCACAGGGGGGGAGCTGTTTTTT.

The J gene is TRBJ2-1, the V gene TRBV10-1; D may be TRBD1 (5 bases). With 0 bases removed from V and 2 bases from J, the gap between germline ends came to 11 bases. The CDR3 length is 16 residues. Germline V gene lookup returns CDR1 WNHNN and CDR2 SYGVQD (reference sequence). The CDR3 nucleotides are TGCGCCAGCAGTGAGTCGGGGCTAGGTACCTACAATGAGCAGTTCTTC. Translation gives CASSESGLGTYNEQFF.

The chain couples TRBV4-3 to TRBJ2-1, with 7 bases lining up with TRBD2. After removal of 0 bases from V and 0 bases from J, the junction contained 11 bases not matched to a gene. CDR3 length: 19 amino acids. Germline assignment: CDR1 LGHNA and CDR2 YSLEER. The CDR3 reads CASSQDRWGTTSSYNEQFF. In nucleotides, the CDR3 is TGCGCCAGCAGCCAAGATCGGTGGGGGACTACGAGCTCCTACAATGAGCAGTTCTTC.

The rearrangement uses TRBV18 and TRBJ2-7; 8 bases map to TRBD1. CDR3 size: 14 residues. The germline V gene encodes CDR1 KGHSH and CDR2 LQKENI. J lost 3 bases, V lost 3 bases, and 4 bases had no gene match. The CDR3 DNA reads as TGTGCCAGCTCACCCCTACAGGGGGACTACGAGCAGTACTTC. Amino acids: CASSPLQGDYEQYF. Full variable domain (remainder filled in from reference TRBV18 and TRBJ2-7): NAGVMQNPRHLVRRRGQEARLRCSPMKGHSHVYWYRQLPEEGLKFMVYLQKENIIDESGMPKERFSAEFPKEGPSILRIQQVVRGDSAAYFCASSPLQGDYEQYFGPGTRLTVT.

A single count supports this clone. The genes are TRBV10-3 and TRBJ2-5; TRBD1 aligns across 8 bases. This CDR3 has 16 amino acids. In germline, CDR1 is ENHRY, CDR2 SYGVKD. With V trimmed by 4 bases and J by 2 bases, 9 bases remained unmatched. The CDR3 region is CAISVSLGQGQETQYF. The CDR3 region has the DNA TGTGCCATCAGTGTGTCACTCGGACAGGGACAAGAGACCCAGTACTTC.